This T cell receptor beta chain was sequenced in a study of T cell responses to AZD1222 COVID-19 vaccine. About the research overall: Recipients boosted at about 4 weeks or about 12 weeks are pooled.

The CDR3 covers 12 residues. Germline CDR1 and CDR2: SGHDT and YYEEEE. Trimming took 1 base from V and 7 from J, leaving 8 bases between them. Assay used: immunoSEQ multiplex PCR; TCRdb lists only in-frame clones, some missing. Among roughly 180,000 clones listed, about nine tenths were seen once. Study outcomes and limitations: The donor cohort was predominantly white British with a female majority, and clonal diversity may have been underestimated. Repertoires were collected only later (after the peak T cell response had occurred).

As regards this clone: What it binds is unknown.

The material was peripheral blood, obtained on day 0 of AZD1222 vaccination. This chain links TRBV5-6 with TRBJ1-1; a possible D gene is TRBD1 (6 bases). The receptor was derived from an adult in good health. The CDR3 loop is CASSLNRVEAFF. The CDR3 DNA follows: TGTGCCAGCAGCTTGAACAGGGTTGAAGCTTTCTTT.